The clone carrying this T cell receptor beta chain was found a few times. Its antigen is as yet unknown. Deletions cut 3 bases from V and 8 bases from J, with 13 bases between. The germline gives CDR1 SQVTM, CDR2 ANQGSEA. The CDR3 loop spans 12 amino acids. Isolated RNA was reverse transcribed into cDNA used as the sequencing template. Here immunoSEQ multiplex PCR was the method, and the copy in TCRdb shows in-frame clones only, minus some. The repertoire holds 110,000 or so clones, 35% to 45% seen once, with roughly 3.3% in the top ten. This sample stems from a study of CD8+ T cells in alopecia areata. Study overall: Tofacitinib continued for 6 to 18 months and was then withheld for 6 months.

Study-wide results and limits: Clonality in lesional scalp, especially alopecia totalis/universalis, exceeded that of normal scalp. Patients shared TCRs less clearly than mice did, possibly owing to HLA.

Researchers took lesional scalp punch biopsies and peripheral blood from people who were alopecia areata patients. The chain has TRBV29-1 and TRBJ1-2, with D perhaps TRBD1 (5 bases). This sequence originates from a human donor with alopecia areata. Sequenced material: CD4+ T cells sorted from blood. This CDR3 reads CSVEGRHRGYTF. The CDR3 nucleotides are TGCAGCGTTGAGGGCAGACACAGGGGCTACACCTTC.